Listed below are T cell receptor beta chains from one sample, sequenced in a study of beta chain features in type 1 diabetes. Sequencing was performed with immunoSEQ multiplex PCR; in TCRdb, only in-frame clones are kept and a portion is missing. Among 130,000 to 150,000 clones listed, roughly 53% were seen once. Sequences were obtained from Tregs from blood. The receptors come from a man aged 18 to 30 in good health. The CDR3 runs from the conserved cysteine through the conserved F or W. A D gene is named only where the DNA matches it firmly. Clone sizes are given selectively: once, few, many, or a class where the clone is expanded.

TRBV10-3,TRBJ1-2,TRBD1,-,CAIGSRRDRGLEGYTF,TGTGCCATCGGAAGCCGCCGGGACAGGGGGCTCGAGGGCTACACCTTC
TRBV9,TRBJ2-1,-,-,CASSRIGISVNEQFF,TGTGCCAGCAGCCGGATCGGGATCAGTGTCAATGAGCAGTTCTTC
TRBV5-6,TRBJ2-5,-,-,CASSYQGSPETQYF,TGTGCCAGCAGCTACCAGGGTTCGCCCGAGACCCAGTACTTC
TRBV10-3,TRBJ2-3,TRBD2,once,CAISESASGGGGTDTQYF,TGTGCCATCAGTGAGTCGGCTAGCGGGGGTGGAGGCACAGATACGCAGTATTTT
TRBV20-1,TRBJ2-5,-,few,CSQLAKETQYF,TGCAGTCAACTAGCAAAAGAGACCCAGTACTTC
TRBV6-6,TRBJ1-1,-,-,CASSTGQPKINTEAFF,TGTGCCAGCAGTACCGGACAGCCTAAAATAAACACTGAAGCTTTCTTT
TRBV15,TRBJ2-3,TRBD1,-,CATSRDLVGQGLSDTQYF,TGTGCCACCAGCAGAGATCTGGTGGGACAGGGTTTGTCAGATACGCAGTATTTT
TRBV6-6,TRBJ2-5,TRBD2,-,CASSYRAGGETQYF,TGTGCCAGCAGTTACCGGGCCGGGGGGGAGACCCAGTACTTC
TRBV6-1,TRBJ2-7,TRBD2,-,CASITSGRAPYEQYF,TGTGCCAGCATTACTAGCGGGAGGGCCCCCTACGAGCAGTACTTC
TRBV10-3,TRBJ2-1,TRBD2,-,CAIRELAGGGGLSSYNEQFF,TGTGCCATCAGGGAGCTAGCGGGAGGAGGTGGACTTAGCTCCTACAATGAGCAGTTCTTC
TRBV28,TRBJ2-7,-,few,CASSLQGQEYF,TGTGCCAGCAGTTTGCAGGGTCAGGAGTACTTC
TRBV7-2,TRBJ1-5,-,few,CASSLSGIGNQPQHF,TGTGCCAGCAGCTTATCAGGGATTGGCAATCAGCCCCAGCATTTT
TRBV25-1,TRBJ1-2,-,-,CASSEYGGVSGYTF,TGTGCCAGCAGTGAATACGGGGGAGTCTCTGGCTACACCTTC
TRBV7-2,TRBJ1-1,-,-,CASSLGFLGPGTEAFF,TGTGCCAGCAGCTTAGGTTTCTTGGGGCCCGGCACTGAAGCTTTCTTT
TRBV7-2,TRBJ1-2,-,-,CASSLGGLRYGYTF,TGTGCCAGCAGCTTAGGCGGGTTGCGGTATGGCTACACCTTC
TRBV5-4,TRBJ2-3,TRBD2,-,CASSLGLAGGRDTQYF,TGTGCCAGCAGCTTGGGACTAGCGGGAGGTCGGGATACGCAGTATTTT
TRBV6-5,TRBJ2-5,TRBD1,-,CASSYSTQGAGETQYF,TGTGCCAGCAGTTACTCGACCCAGGGGGCAGGGGAGACCCAGTACTTC
TRBV18,TRBJ1-4,TRBD1,few,CASSPSQGAVEKLFF,TGTGCCAGCTCACCCTCTCAGGGGGCGGTTGAAAAACTGTTTTTT
TRBV7-9,TRBJ2-7,TRBD2,-,CASSTSGKVSEQYF,TGTGCCAGCAGCACTAGCGGGAAAGTCTCCGAGCAGTACTTC
TRBV9,TRBJ2-1,TRBD2,few,CASSVRLAGAGEQFF,TGTGCCAGCAGCGTAAGGCTAGCGGGAGCTGGTGAGCAGTTCTTC
TRBV5-4,TRBJ2-1,-,-,CASSLDRSHEQFF,TGTGCCAGCAGCTTGGATAGGAGCCATGAGCAGTTCTTC
TRBV14,TRBJ2-7,TRBD2,-,CASSPWEGYSYEQYF,TGTGCCAGCAGCCCCTGGGAGGGCTACTCCTACGAGCAGTACTTC
TRBV4-2,TRBJ1-4,-,-,CASSQGRGTSEKLFF,TGTGCCAGCAGCCAAGGAAGGGGAACCTCCGAAAAACTGTTTTTT
TRBV5-6,TRBJ2-1,-,few,CASSMDSNEQFF,TGTGCCAGCAGCATGGACTCCAATGAGCAGTTCTTC
TRBV5-1,TRBJ1-6,-,-,CASSPALPDNSPLHF,TGCGCCAGCAGCCCCGCCTTGCCGGATAATTCACCCCTCCACTTT
TRBV2,TRBJ2-2,TRBD2,-,CASGTSGSLAGELFF,TGTGCCAGCGGGACTAGCGGGAGTCTTGCCGGGGAGCTGTTTTTT
TRBV7-2,TRBJ2-5,-,few,CASSRRLGLETQYF,TGTGCCAGCAGCCGACGACTAGGTTTGGAGACCCAGTACTTC
TRBV7-9,TRBJ2-7,-,few,CASSLTQGGEQYF,TGTGCCAGCAGCTTAACGCAGGGGGGCGAGCAGTACTTC
TRBV29-1,TRBJ2-5,-,few,CSVGTEETQYF,TGCAGCGTTGGGACAGAAGAGACCCAGTACTTC
TRBV6-5,TRBJ2-2,-,once,CASSPQGINTGELFF,TGTGCCAGCAGCCCCCAGGGGATCAACACCGGGGAGCTGTTTTTT
TRBV7-7,TRBJ2-3,TRBD1,few,CASSPGQPSDTQYF,TGTGCTAGCAGCCCGGGACAGCCGTCAGATACGCAGTATTTT
TRBV7-2,TRBJ2-2,-,-,CASSLALADTGELFF,TGTGCCAGCAGCTTAGCCCTAGCAGACACCGGGGAGCTGTTTTTT
TRBV19,TRBJ1-4,TRBD1,few,CASSYRGSNEKLFF,TGTGCCAGTAGCTACAGGGGTTCTAATGAAAAACTGTTTTTT
TRBV5-1,TRBJ1-6,-,-,CASSLEGTRANSPLHF,TGCGCCAGCAGCTTGGAGGGGACAAGAGCTAATTCACCCCTCCACTTT
TRBV27,TRBJ2-3,-,-,CASRLHRVASTDTQYF,TGTGCCAGCAGGTTGCACAGGGTTGCTAGCACAGATACGCAGTATTTT
TRBV5-1,TRBJ2-5,TRBD2,few,CASSPMGLPSETQYF,TGCGCCAGCAGCCCGATGGGACTACCGTCGGAGACCCAGTACTTC
TRBV5-4,TRBJ2-1,TRBD1,-,CASSQGQGAYNEQFF,TGTGCCAGCAGCCAGGGACAGGGTGCCTACAATGAGCAGTTCTTC
TRBV10-3,TRBJ2-7,TRBD1,-,CAISGATGGSSYEQYF,TGTGCCATCAGTGGGGCAACAGGGGGAAGTAGCTACGAGCAGTACTTC